This T cell receptor beta chain was profiled in a study of T cells after yellow fever vaccination. Findings and caveats of the study: Most clones from primary vaccination were detected again post-booster (just over 95% CD4, 70% to 90% CD8). Clonotypes appearing in both CD4 and CD8 compartments existed, and their share was small.

It was through 5'RACE template switching that TCR cDNA was made, with a universal primer site and UMIs added. TCRdb re-analysed the 5' RACE reads in MiXCR, keeping a single row per CDR3 protein. The sample includes 150,000 to 200,000 distinct CDR3 sequences, approximately 9.7% of them seen just once. This clonotype has a handful of counts. As yet, its antigen is unknown. V dropped 0 bases and J dropped 6 bases, with 7 bases sitting between them. The CDR3 runs to 13 residues. CDR1 SGHRS and CDR2 YFSETQ come from the germline V gene. V gene TRBV5-1 combines with J gene TRBJ2-1; D gene uncertain. Here the sequenced sample was CD8+ T cells sorted from PBMCs, taken 45 days after the yellow fever booster vaccination. The receptor's source is a man younger than 30 who received the YFV17D yellow fever vaccine. DNA of the CDR3: TGCGCCAGCAGCTTGGCCCCAGGCAATGAGCAGTTCTTC. This translates into CASSLAPGNEQFF.